These 9 T cell receptor beta chains came from one sample sequenced in a study of OX40 agonist ivuxolimab in advanced cancers. Library preparation was by the immunoSEQ multiplex PCR assay. TCRdb mirrors the immuneACCESS table, restricted to in-frame sequences. Some clones are absent from its copies; in checked studies, under half trace to an unresolved V gene, and the reason for the others is unknown. In all, the sample holds about 100,000 clones, and about 89% of those were seen once. Approximately 0.16% of the sample rests with the top ten. The material sequenced was CD4+ or CD8+ T cells sorted from blood, taken in a trial of the OX40 agonist ivuxolimab. These receptors were collected from an adult with an advanced solid tumor such as melanoma, head and neck, liver or kidney cancer.

This sequence joins TRBV9 and TRBJ2-2; a possible D gene is TRBD1 (6 bases). This CDR3 has 15 amino acids. The germline gives CDR1 SGDLS, CDR2 YYNGEE. Trimming removed 0 bases at V and 4 bases at J, with 10 bases between. The CDR3 DNA reads TGTGCCAGCAGCGTAGCCGGGACACCCACCGGGGAGCTGTTTTTT. It is translated as CASSVAGTPTGELFF.

This clone was observed a few times. The gene calls are TRBV4-2 and TRBJ2-2; 11 nucleotides line up with TRBD1. Trimming cost V 4 bases and J 3 bases; bases outside gene matches: 7. The germline V gene encodes CDR1 LGHNA and CDR2 YNFKEQ. The CDR3 totals 17 residues. The chain's CDR3 is CASSPAGTGGYTGELFF. CDR3 nucleotide sequence: TGTGCCAGCAGCCCAGCCGGGACAGGGGGTTACACCGGGGAGCTGTTTTTT.

V gene TRBV29-1 combines with J gene TRBJ1-1; weak D call: TRBD1 (6 bases). The CDR3 length is 13 residues. Germline V gene lookup returns CDR1 SQVTM and CDR2 ANQGSEA. V lost 7 bases and J 0 bases, leaving 12 bases between the germline ends. This chain's CDR3 is CSAGQTMNTEAFF. CDR3 in DNA: TGCAGCGCCGGACAGACCATGAACACTGAAGCTTTCTTT.

The chain recombines TRBV11-3 with TRBJ2-1; D tentatively reads TRBD1 or TRBD2 (6 bases each). V was trimmed by 3 bases and J by 6 bases, leaving 18 bases between them. In germline, CDR1 is SGHNT, CDR2 YENEEA. This CDR3 is built from 16 residues. The CDR3 spells CASSLGAGRLGNEQFF. The DNA of the CDR3 is TGTGCCAGCAGCTTGGGGGCGGGGCGGCTTGGCAATGAGCAGTTCTTC.

A single count supports this clone. This chain connects TRBV5-1 to TRBJ2-7, with a tentative D call TRBD1 (6 bases). Per the germline V gene, CDR1 is SGHRS and CDR2 is YFSETQ. CDR3 length: 12 amino acids. V was trimmed by 4 bases and J by 4 bases, leaving 9 bases between them. In DNA, the CDR3 is TGCGCCAGCAGCAGCGGACAGTACGAGCAGTACTTC. Its protein product is CASSSGQYEQYF.

V and J are TRBV7-2 and TRBJ1-2; 7 bases are a match to TRBD1. V shed 1 base and J 5 bases; nucleotides not matched to a gene: 7. This CDR3 is built from 15 residues. Germline CDR1 is SGHTA and CDR2 is FQGNSA. In DNA, the CDR3 is TGTGCCAGCAGCTTAGATATAGGGGGCGCGTATGGCTACACCTTC. Its translation is CASSLDIGGAYGYTF. The whole variable domain, remainder taken from reference TRBV7-2 and TRBJ1-2, is GAGVSQSPSNKVTEKGKDVELRCDPISGHTALYWYRQSLGQGLEFLIYFQGNSAPDKSGLPSDRFSAERTGGSVSTLTIQRTQQEDSAVYLCASSLDIGGAYGYTFGSGTRLTVV.

The chain recombines TRBV6-4 with TRBJ1-1, with a tentative D call TRBD1 (5 bases). Germline V CDR1 and CDR2: MRHNA, SNTAGT. The CDR3 is 13 amino acids. V shed 4 bases and J shed 5 bases, with 11 bases lying between them. CDR3 residues: CASSVLGGTEAFF. The CDR3 DNA follows: TGTGCCAGCAGTGTCCTTGGGGGGACTGAAGCTTTCTTT.

V gene TRBV27 combines with J gene TRBJ2-7; D unresolved. V gave up 6 bases and J gave up 3 bases, with 15 bases separating them. The CDR3 contains 14 residues. CDR1 is MNHEY and CDR2 is SMNVEV in the germline V gene (reference sequence). CDR3 region: CASSPLRLGYEQYF. CDR3 sequence (DNA): TGTGCCAGCAGCCCCCTTAGGTTAGGCTACGAGCAGTACTTC.

This clone was observed once. The chain is built from TRBV6-1 and TRBJ1-2, with D possibly TRBD1 on 5 matching bases. The CDR3 is made up of 14 amino acids. V was clipped by 6 bases and J by 0 bases, with 11 bases between them. Germline V lookup: CDR1 MNHNS, CDR2 SASEGT. CDR3 region: CASRGDRANYGYTF. CDR3 bases: TGTGCCAGCAGGGGGGACCGCGCTAACTATGGCTACACCTTC.